A selection of T cell receptor beta chains follows, all from one sample in a study of cytomegalovirus exposure and HLA in healthy donors. Generated by immunoSEQ multiplex PCR, the TCRdb table keeps only in-frame clones and is missing some. The data contain about 160,000 clones, roughly 96% of them singletons. The specimen sequenced was PBMCs. The source is a woman aged 18-29 years in good health and CMV-seronegative. The CDR3 runs from the conserved cysteine through the conserved F or W. A D gene is named only where the DNA matches it firmly. A clone size is listed for some rows: how often the clone was seen (once, few, many), or a class if it is expanded.

J: TRBJ2-7
D: .
V: TRBV6-5
size: once
CDR3: CASSTSRGRAYEQYF
DNA: TGTGCCAGCAGCACCTCCAGGGGTAGGGCCTACGAGCAGTACTTC

J: TRBJ1-1
D: .
V: TRBV6-4
size: .
CDR3: CASRAEGGVGTEAFF
DNA: TGTGCCAGCAGGGCCGAGGGAGGGGTTGGGACTGAAGCTTTCTTT

J: TRBJ2-7
D: TRBD1
V: TRBV7-8
size: .
CDR3: CASTGTGAYEQYF
DNA: TGTGCCAGTACCGGGACAGGGGCCTACGAGCAGTACTTC

J: TRBJ1-4
D: TRBD1
V: TRBV4-3
size: .
CDR3: CASSRGTVNEKLFF
DNA: TGCGCCAGCAGCCGCGGGACAGTTAATGAAAAACTGTTTTTT

J: TRBJ2-7
D: TRBD1
V: TRBV7-8
size: .
CDR3: CASNVRLGTGVYEQYF
DNA: TGTGCCAGCAACGTCCGCCTCGGGACAGGAGTCTACGAGCAGTACTTC

J: TRBJ1-4
D: TRBD1
V: TRBV6-5
size: .
CDR3: CASSRQGSGEKLFF
DNA: TGTGCCAGCAGCCGACAGGGGTCGGGTGAAAAACTGTTTTTT

J: TRBJ1-6
D: .
V: TRBV4-2
size: .
CDR3: CASSQGGPSPLHF
DNA: TGTGCCAGCAGCCAAGGCGGCCCTTCACCCCTCCACTTT

J: TRBJ2-6
D: TRBD1
V: TRBV5-1
size: once
CDR3: CASSRDRVFGANVLTF
DNA: TGCGCCAGCAGCCGGGACAGGGTTTTTGGGGCCAACGTCCTGACTTTC

J: TRBJ2-5
D: TRBD2
V: TRBV9
size: .
CDR3: CASSVAASGIETQYF
DNA: TGTGCCAGCAGCGTAGCTGCTAGCGGTATAGAGACCCAGTACTTC

J: TRBJ1-2
D: .
V: TRBV6-5
size: .
CDR3: CASSRQVAYGYTF
DNA: TGTGCCAGCAGTCGACAGGTAGCATATGGCTACACCTTC

J: TRBJ1-3
D: .
V: TRBV11-2
size: once
CDR3: CASNFGGYSGNTIYF
DNA: TGTGCCAGCAACTTCGGGGGGTACTCTGGAAACACCATATATTTT

J: TRBJ1-2
D: .
V: TRBV9
size: few
CDR3: CASSPPLTNHYGYTF
DNA: TGTGCCAGCAGCCCTCCATTGACTAACCACTATGGCTACACCTTC

J: TRBJ2-7
D: TRBD2
V: TRBV7-6
size: .
CDR3: CASSPDSGGYYEQYF
DNA: TGTGCCAGCAGTCCCGATAGCGGGGGTTACTACGAGCAGTACTTC

J: TRBJ2-3
D: .
V: TRBV27
size: .
CDR3: CASSLSHAKDTQYF
DNA: TGTGCCAGCAGTTTATCCCACGCGAAAGATACGCAGTATTTT

J: TRBJ1-1
D: TRBD1
V: TRBV19
size: .
CDR3: CASTVDRENTEAFF
DNA: TGTGCCAGTACTGTGGACAGGGAGAACACTGAAGCTTTCTTT

J: TRBJ1-3
D: TRBD1
V: TRBV6-5
size: .
CDR3: CASSYDRGSGNTIYF
DNA: TGTGCCAGCAGTTACGACAGGGGGTCTGGAAACACCATATATTTT

J: TRBJ1-1
D: .
V: TRBV15
size: .
CDR3: CATSRGANTEAFF
DNA: TGTGCCACCAGCAGAGGGGCGAACACTGAAGCTTTCTTT

J: TRBJ2-1
D: TRBD2
V: TRBV7-2
size: .
CDR3: CASSISGGRYNEQFF
DNA: TGTGCCAGCAGCATTTCGGGGGGAAGGTACAATGAGCAGTTCTTC

J: TRBJ2-7
D: TRBD1
V: TRBV10-3
size: .
CDR3: CAISGTGGIRLREQYF
DNA: TGTGCCATCAGTGGGACAGGGGGTATTCGTCTTCGCGAGCAGTACTTC

J: TRBJ2-2
D: .
V: TRBV6-4
size: once
CDR3: CASKPSAGNTGELFF
DNA: TGTGCCAGCAAACCATCGGCAGGGAACACCGGGGAGCTGTTTTTT

J: TRBJ2-7
D: TRBD1
V: TRBV7-2
size: .
CDR3: CASSRQGYEQYF
DNA: TGTGCCAGCAGCCGACAGGGCTACGAGCAGTACTTC

J: TRBJ1-1
D: .
V: TRBV4-3
size: .
CDR3: CASSQDRGSGTEAFF
DNA: TGCGCCAGCAGCCAAGATAGAGGGTCTGGCACTGAAGCTTTCTTT

J: TRBJ1-1
D: .
V: TRBV13
size: .
CDR3: CASSFGVGNTEAFF
DNA: TGTGCCAGCAGCTTCGGGGTGGGGAACACTGAAGCTTTCTTT

J: TRBJ2-7
D: .
V: TRBV2
size: .
CDR3: CASNYRGFDEQYF
DNA: TGTGCCAGCAATTATCGGGGTTTCGACGAGCAGTACTTC

J: TRBJ2-2
D: .
V: TRBV18
size: .
CDR3: CASARESTGELFF
DNA: TGTGCCAGCGCCCGTGAGTCCACCGGGGAGCTGTTTTTT

J: TRBJ2-7
D: TRBD1
V: TRBV19
size: .
CDR3: CASSGTGTYYEQYF
DNA: TGTGCCAGCTCTGGGACAGGGACGTACTACGAGCAGTACTTC

J: TRBJ2-2
D: TRBD1
V: TRBV7-3
size: .
CDR3: CASSQDRFGELFF
DNA: TGTGCCAGCAGCCAGGACAGGTTTGGGGAGCTGTTTTTT

J: TRBJ1-2
D: .
V: TRBV10-3
size: .
CDR3: CAINSNNYGYTF
DNA: TGTGCCATCAATTCCAATAACTATGGCTACACCTTC

J: TRBJ2-3
D: .
V: TRBV5-1
size: .
CDR3: CASSLEGTPTKPTDTQYF
DNA: TGCGCCAGCAGCTTGGAGGGGACTCCCACCAAACCCACAGATACGCAGTATTTT

J: TRBJ2-1
D: TRBD1
V: TRBV6-6
size: .
CDR3: CASSPGQEINNEQFF
DNA: TGTGCCAGCAGTCCGGGACAGGAGATTAACAATGAGCAGTTCTTC

J: TRBJ1-5
D: TRBD1
V: TRBV7-8
size: .
CDR3: CASRPGQGDQPQHF
DNA: TGTGCCAGCAGACCAGGACAGGGTGATCAGCCCCAGCATTTT

J: TRBJ2-3
D: TRBD2
V: TRBV9
size: once
CDR3: CASSVRSLAGGLDTQYF
DNA: TGTGCCAGCAGCGTCAGGTCTCTAGCGGGGGGGTTGGATACGCAGTATTTT